Each of the 32 T cell receptor beta chains below was sequenced from the same sample in a study of T cell responses to AZD1222 COVID-19 vaccine. The protocol was immunoSEQ multiplex PCR, while the TCRdb copy is restricted to in-frame clones and leaves out a portion. Of nearly 110,000 clones in the sample, 92% were seen once. This material consisted of peripheral blood, taken 28 days after the second AZD1222 dose. Every receptor here comes from an adult who received the AZD1222 COVID-19 vaccine.

The chain couples TRBV27 to TRBJ2-1, with 12 bases fitting TRBD2. J was trimmed by 4 bases and V by 6 bases; bases with no gene match: 4. The germline V gene has CDR1 MNHEY and CDR2 SMNVEV (reference sequence). The CDR3 has 15 amino acids. Here the CDR3 DNA reads TGTGCCAGCAGGACTAGCGGGAGAGGATACAATGAGCAGTTCTTC. This translates into CASRTSGRGYNEQFF.

The V and J genes are TRBV13 and TRBJ1-3, with D tentatively TRBD1 (6 bases). The CDR3 extends over 16 amino acids. The germline V gene has CDR1 PRHDT and CDR2 FYEKMQ (reference sequence). Trimming took off 3 bases at V and 2 bases at J, with 14 bases between the two ends. The CDR3: CASSFSTGRTGNTIYF. The DNA of the CDR3 is TGTGCCAGCAGCTTTTCTACAGGGAGGACTGGAAACACCATATATTTT.

V and J are TRBV10-2 and TRBJ2-1; 11 nucleotides align to TRBD2. The CDR3 has 15 residues. V gave up 6 bases and J gave up 8 bases; unmatched junction bases: 9. The germline gives CDR1 WSHSY, CDR2 SAAADI. CDR3 coding DNA: TGCGCCAGCAGCGAGACTAGCGGGGTGCCGGATGAGCAGTTCTTC. Residues: CASSETSGVPDEQFF.

The rearrangement joins TRBV4-2 to TRBJ2-6; no reliable D call. V was shortened by 0 bases and J by 1 base, with 7 bases between the two germline ends. The CDR3 loop spans 16 amino acids. In germline, CDR1 is LGHNA, CDR2 YNFKEQ. DNA of the CDR3: TGTGCCAGCAGCCAAGAAAACCTGTCTGGGGCCAACGTCCTGACTTTC. It encodes CASSQENLSGANVLTF.

This clone was seen only once. The gene calls are TRBV11-1 and TRBJ1-2, with TRBD1 as a possible D gene (5 bases). V dropped 4 bases and J dropped 9 bases, with 15 bases sitting between them. This CDR3 comprises 13 residues. Germline V lookup: CDR1 SGHAT, CDR2 FQDESV (reference sequence). The CDR3 DNA sequence: TGTGCCAGCAGCTCGGACACACCGGGGAGCTACACCTTC. Translation gives CASSSDTPGSYTF.

The chain uses TRBV5-1 and TRBJ2-3; 7 bases align to TRBD1. V lost 2 bases to trimming and J lost 1 base; unmatched junction nucleotides: 4. The CDR3 spans 15 residues. Germline lookup yields CDR1 SGHRS and CDR2 YFSETQ. CDR3 loop: CASSFVDRGTDTQYF. DNA for the CDR3: TGCGCCAGCAGCTTCGTCGACAGGGGCACAGATACGCAGTATTTT.

This chain joins TRBV18 and TRBJ1-2, with 8 positions matching TRBD1. Looked up from germline, CDR1 is KGHSH and CDR2 is LQKENI. Trimming at V came to 2 bases and at J to 4 bases, leaving 15 bases not matched to a gene. The CDR3 contains 18 residues. The CDR3 bases are TGTGCCAGCTCACCAGGCGCCCTGACAGGGGCGACCCTCTATGGCTACACCTTC. This sequence encodes CASSPGALTGATLYGYTF.

This sequence joins TRBV9 and TRBJ1-5; D may be TRBD1 (6 bases). This CDR3 contains 15 residues. Trimming removed 0 bases from V and 1 base from J, with 8 bases in between. From germline, CDR1 is SGDLS and CDR2 YYNGEE. CDR3 DNA: TGTGCCAGCAGCGTAGGGGGGGCGAGCAATCAGCCCCAGCATTTT. This codes for CASSVGGASNQPQHF.

The chain carries TRBV7-3 and TRBJ1-6; D is unresolved. This CDR3 has 13 amino acids. From germline, CDR1 is SGHTA and CDR2 FQGTGA. V gave up 5 bases and J gave up 5 bases, with 7 bases separating them. The CDR3 protein is CASSLDHNSPLHF. The CDR3 DNA reads as TGTGCCAGCAGCCTAGACCATAATTCACCCCTCCACTTT.

V is TRBV24-1 and J is TRBJ1-2; tentatively, D is TRBD1 (6 bases). The CDR3 has 19 amino acids. Trimming shortened V by 4 bases and J by 4 bases, and 27 bases separated the two germline ends. In germline, CDR1 is KGHDR, CDR2 SFDVKD. CDR3 protein: CATSDSYGGSPPTLYGYTF. The CDR3, as DNA: TGTGCCACCAGTGACTCCTATGGGGGCAGCCCACCTACTCTCTATGGCTACACCTTC.

The genes are TRBV30 and TRBJ1-2, with a weak D call TRBD1 (6 bases). V lost 3 bases and J 2 bases, leaving 10 bases between the germline ends. Germline loops: CDR1 GTSNPN, CDR2 SVGIG (reference sequence). This CDR3 is built from 13 residues. CDR3 DNA: TGTGCCTGGAGGGGGGGGCTGAACTATGGCTACACCTTC. Translation: CAWRGGLNYGYTF.

This sequence joins TRBV28 and TRBJ2-1; no definite D call. The V and J ends lost 6 bases and 5 bases respectively, with 23 bases between them. Germline CDR1 and CDR2: MDHEN and SYDVKM. This CDR3 comprises 17 residues. Written as DNA, the CDR3 is TGTGCCAGCAGCCCCCTTCTCTCCTCTATTAATCACAATGAGCAGTTCTTC. This sequence encodes CASSPLLSSINHNEQFF.

The V gene is TRBV7-8, the J gene TRBJ2-7; D is tentatively TRBD1 or TRBD2 (7 bases each). Trimming took 0 bases from V and 3 from J, leaving 15 bases between them. The CDR3 is 16 residues long. Germline V gene data show CDR1 as SGHVS and CDR2 as FQNEAQ. CDR3 sequence reads: CASSLAWGGGIYEQYF. The CDR3 bases are TGTGCCAGCAGCTTAGCGTGGGGAGGGGGCATCTACGAGCAGTACTTC.

This chain joins TRBV7-9 and TRBJ2-2, with D tentatively TRBD2 (7 bases). V lost 0 bases, J lost 4 bases, and 12 bases lay in between. Germline V CDR1 and CDR2: SEHNR, FQNEAQ (reference sequence). The CDR3 is 16 residues long. CDR3 coding DNA: TGTGCCAGCAGCTTAGCGTCAGGGGAGGGCACCGGGGAGCTGTTTTTT. Translation gives CASSLASGEGTGELFF.

The gene calls are TRBV14 and TRBJ2-6, with 9 bases identical to TRBD1. Germline V gene lookup returns CDR1 SGHDN and CDR2 FVKESK. The CDR3 sequence is 18 residues long. V was pared by 3 bases and J by 1 base, with 7 bases of the junction left unmatched. The CDR3 spells CASSHRDRDHSGANVLTF. DNA for the CDR3: TGTGCCAGCAGCCACCGGGACAGGGACCATTCTGGGGCCAACGTCCTGACTTTC.

V gene TRBV2 combines with J gene TRBJ1-5, with 7 bases identical to TRBD1. Germline V CDR1 and CDR2: SNHLY, FYNNEI. The CDR3 is made up of 16 amino acids. Germline trimming cut 7 bases from V and 0 bases from J; bases unmatched to any gene: 9. For the CDR3, the DNA is TGTGCCAGCACCGAAAGGGACAGACGTAGCAATCAGCCCCAGCATTTT. It yields the protein CASTERDRRSNQPQHF.

The gene calls are TRBV5-8 and TRBJ1-1; D call uncertain. This CDR3 contains 13 residues. Trimming left V 6 bases short and J 6 bases short, with 15 bases between. Germline-derived CDR1 and CDR2 are SGHTS and YDEGEE. The CDR3 reads CASNHPVDPEAFF. CDR3 DNA: TGTGCCAGCAACCACCCAGTGGACCCTGAAGCTTTCTTT. Using reference TRBV5-8 and TRBJ1-1 for the parts outside the CDR3, the full variable domain is EAGVTQSPTHLIKTRGQQATLRCSPISGHTSVYWYQQALGLGLQFLLWYDEGEERNRGNFPPRFSGRQFPNYSSELNVNALELEDSALYLCASNHPVDPEAFFGQGTRLTVV.

The rearrangement uses TRBV6-5 and TRBJ2-5; D is unresolved. CDR1 MNHEY and CDR2 SVGAGI come from the germline V gene. There are 16 residues in the CDR3. Trimming shortened V by 2 bases and J by 5 bases, and 18 bases separated the two germline ends. CDR3 nucleotide sequence: TGTGCCAGCAGTTACCTTAACAGACCCGATGGGGAGACCCAGTACTTC. Residues: CASSYLNRPDGETQYF.

The chain is built from TRBV7-2 and TRBJ2-3; the D gene is possibly TRBD2 (6 bases). The CDR3 is 17 residues long. In germline, CDR1 is SGHTA, CDR2 FQGNSA. Trimming took off 3 bases at V and 4 bases at J, with 20 bases between the two ends. The CDR3 sequence is CASSFLSLVTSPDTQYF. The CDR3 DNA reads TGTGCCAGCAGCTTCCTCTCTCTGGTGACTAGTCCAGATACGCAGTATTTT.

The chain recombines TRBV9 with TRBJ1-6; D is uncertain. This CDR3 spans 17 amino acids. Germline CDR1 reads SGDLS; CDR2 reads YYNGEE. Trimming cost V 4 bases and J 3 bases, with 17 bases left between them. The CDR3 DNA follows: TGTGCCAGCAGCCCATCCAGCCTGGGGTTCTATAATTCACCCCTCCACTTT. Amino acids: CASSPSSLGFYNSPLHF.

This clone has a handful of counts. V gene TRBV6-6 combines with J gene TRBJ2-7, with 7 nucleotides matching TRBD1. Germline V CDR1 and CDR2: MNHNY, SVGAGI (reference sequence). The V gene end was trimmed by 2 bases and the J gene end by 0 bases; junction bases not matched to a gene: 1. The CDR3 is made up of 14 amino acids. The CDR3 is CASSYGDSSYEQYF. The DNA of the CDR3 is TGTGCCAGCAGTTACGGGGACAGCTCCTACGAGCAGTACTTC.

V is TRBV18 and J is TRBJ2-3, with a possible D match to TRBD1 (5 bases). V lost 5 bases and J 7 bases, leaving 10 bases between the germline ends. Germline CDR1 and CDR2: KGHSH and LQKENI. This CDR3 region has 12 residues. The CDR3 nucleotides read TGTGCCAGCTCAACAGGAACCAATACGCAGTATTTT. The encoded protein is CASSTGTNTQYF.

The rearrangement uses TRBV11-2 and TRBJ2-7; 7 bases are a match to TRBD1. Per germline, CDR1 SGHAT and CDR2 FQNNGV. CDR3 length equals 18 residues. The junction had 13 bases not matched to a gene; V was cut back by 1 base and J by 1 base. The CDR3 bases are TGTGCCAGCAGCTTAGCGAATTTGCGGACAGGCGGGTCCTACGAGCAGTACTTC. It is translated as CASSLANLRTGGSYEQYF. The entire variable domain, with the rest obtained from reference TRBV11-2 and TRBJ2-7, is as follows: EAGVAQSPRYKIIEKRQSVAFWCNPISGHATLYWYQQILGQGPKLLIQFQNNGVVDDSQLPKDRFSAERLKGVDSTLKIQPAKLEDSAVYLCASSLANLRTGGSYEQYFGPGTRLTVT.

This chain links TRBV28 with TRBJ1-2, with D maybe TRBD1 (5 bases). The V end was cut by 10 bases, the J end by 7 bases, with 13 bases between. CDR1 is MDHEN, CDR2 SYDVKM, per germline. This CDR3 is built from 11 residues. This chain's CDR3 is CAIRRGGGYTF. The CDR3 DNA reads TGTGCCATTAGGAGGGGCGGTGGCTACACCTTC.

In its sample, this clone was seen once. The chain joins TRBV27 to TRBJ1-4; D gene unclear. Trimming shortened V by 4 bases and J by 3 bases, and 6 bases separated the two germline ends. The CDR3 is 13 amino acids. Looked up from germline, CDR1 is MNHEY and CDR2 is SMNVEV (reference sequence). CDR3 in amino acids: CASSSRPNEKLFF. DNA for the CDR3: TGTGCCAGCAGTTCAAGACCTAATGAAAAACTGTTTTTT.

The chain combines TRBV5-1 with TRBJ1-4; TRBD1 might be the D (6 bases). Germline CDR1 and CDR2: SGHRS and YFSETQ. The CDR3 spans 16 residues. The V end lost 4 bases, the J end lost 0 bases, and 13 bases lay between the germline ends. CDR3 residues: CASSLGTLSTNEKLFF. CDR3 coding DNA: TGCGCCAGCAGCCTCGGGACACTATCAACTAATGAAAAACTGTTTTTT.

The chain uses TRBV19 and TRBJ2-7; TRBD1 or TRBD2 may be the D gene (6 bases each). The CDR3 is 15 residues long. CDR1 LNHDA and CDR2 SQIVND come from the germline V gene (reference sequence). The ends were cut back, 5 bases at V and 0 bases at J, with 14 bases in the middle. CDR3 coding DNA: TGTGCCAGTAGTGCCTGGGGGGCCAGCTCCTACGAGCAGTACTTC. It translates to CASSAWGASSYEQYF.

V usage is TRBV6-2 or TRBV6-3 and J usage is TRBJ1-2; D gene uncertain. CDR1 and CDR2 from the germline V gene are MNHEY and SVGEGT. Trimming stripped 0 bases from V and 7 bases from J, with 15 bases between. The CDR3 covers 15 residues. The DNA for the CDR3 is TGTGCCAGCAGTTACTCATCCTCAAGGGAGCGTGGCTACACCTTC. The encoded protein is CASSYSSSRERGYTF.

V gene TRBV19 combines with J gene TRBJ1-3; D gene uncertain. This CDR3 has 17 amino acids. Trimming pared 4 bases from V and 1 base from J, leaving 17 bases between. Germline CDR1 LNHDA, CDR2 SQIVND (reference sequence). The CDR3 DNA follows: TGTGCCAGTAGTAAACGACTGGACGGAGTATCTGGAAACACCATATATTTT. It codes for CASSKRLDGVSGNTIYF.

V and J are TRBV18 and TRBJ2-1; tentative D call: TRBD2 (6 bases). The CDR3 spans 14 residues. With 9 bases removed from V and 4 bases from J, the gap between germline ends came to 16 bases. The V gene's germline CDR1 is KGHSH and CDR2 LQKENI. CDR3 nucleotide sequence: TGTGCCAGTTCATTGCGGGACGGATACAATGAGCAGTTCTTC. Protein: CASSLRDGYNEQFF.

V gene TRBV5-1 combines with J gene TRBJ1-4; 7 bases are shared with TRBD1. V lost 0 bases, J lost 8 bases, and 10 bases stayed unmatched. This CDR3 region has 16 residues. Germline assignment: CDR1 SGHRS and CDR2 YFSETQ. CDR3 loop: CASSLGSQGRGEKLFF. CDR3 bases: TGCGCCAGCAGCTTGGGATCACAGGGGCGAGGAGAAAAACTGTTTTTT.

V gene TRBV5-1 combines with J gene TRBJ2-2; TRBD2 matches 15 bases. The junction had 3 bases not matched to a gene; V was cut back by 0 bases and J by 0 bases. The germline V gene has CDR1 SGHRS and CDR2 YFSETQ. The CDR3 is made up of 19 amino acids. In nucleotides, the CDR3 is TGCGCCAGCAGCTTGGGAGGGACTAGCGGGAGGACGAACACCGGGGAGCTGTTTTTT. As protein: CASSLGGTSGRTNTGELFF.